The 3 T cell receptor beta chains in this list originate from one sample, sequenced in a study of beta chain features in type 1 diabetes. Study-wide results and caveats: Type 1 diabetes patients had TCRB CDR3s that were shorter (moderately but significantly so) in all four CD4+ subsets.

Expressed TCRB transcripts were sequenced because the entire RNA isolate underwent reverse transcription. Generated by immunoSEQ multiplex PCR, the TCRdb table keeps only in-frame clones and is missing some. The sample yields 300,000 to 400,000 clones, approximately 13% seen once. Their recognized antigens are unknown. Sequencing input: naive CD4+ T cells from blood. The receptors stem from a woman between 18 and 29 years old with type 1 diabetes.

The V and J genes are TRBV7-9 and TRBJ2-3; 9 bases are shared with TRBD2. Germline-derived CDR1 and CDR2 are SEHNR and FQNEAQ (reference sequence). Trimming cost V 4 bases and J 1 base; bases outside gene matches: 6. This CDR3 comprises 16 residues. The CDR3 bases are TGTGCCAGCAGCTCACTAGCGGGTGGTGGCACAGATACGCAGTATTTT. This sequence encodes CASSSLAGGGTDTQYF.

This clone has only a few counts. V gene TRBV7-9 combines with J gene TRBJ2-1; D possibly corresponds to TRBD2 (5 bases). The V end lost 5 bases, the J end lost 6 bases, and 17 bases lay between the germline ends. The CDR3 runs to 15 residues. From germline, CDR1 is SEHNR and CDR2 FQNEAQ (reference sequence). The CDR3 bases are TGTGCCAGCAGCCTAAGGGTGGAAGCGGCCAATGAGCAGTTCTTC. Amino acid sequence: CASSLRVEAANEQFF.

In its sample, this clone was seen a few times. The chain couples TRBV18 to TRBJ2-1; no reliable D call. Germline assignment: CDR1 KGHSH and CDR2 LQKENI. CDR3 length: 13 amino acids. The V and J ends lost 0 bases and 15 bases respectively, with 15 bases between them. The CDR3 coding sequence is TGTGCCAGCTCACCACCGGTAACGTTCGGTAGGTTCTTC. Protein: CASSPPVTFGRFF.